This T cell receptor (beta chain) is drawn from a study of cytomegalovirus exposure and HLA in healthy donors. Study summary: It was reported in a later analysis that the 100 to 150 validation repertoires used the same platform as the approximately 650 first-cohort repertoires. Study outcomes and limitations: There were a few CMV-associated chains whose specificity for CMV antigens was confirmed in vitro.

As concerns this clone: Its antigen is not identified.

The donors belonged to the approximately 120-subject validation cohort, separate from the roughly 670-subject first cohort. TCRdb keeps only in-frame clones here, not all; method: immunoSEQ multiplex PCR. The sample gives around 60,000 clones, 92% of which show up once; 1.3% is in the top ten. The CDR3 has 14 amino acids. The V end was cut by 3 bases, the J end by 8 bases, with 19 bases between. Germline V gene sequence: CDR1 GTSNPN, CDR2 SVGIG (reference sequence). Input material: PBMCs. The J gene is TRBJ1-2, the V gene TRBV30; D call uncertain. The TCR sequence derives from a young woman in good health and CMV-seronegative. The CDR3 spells CAWSQLPASGGYTF. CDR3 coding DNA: TGTGCCTGGAGCCAACTTCCGGCCTCGGGGGGCTACACCTTC.